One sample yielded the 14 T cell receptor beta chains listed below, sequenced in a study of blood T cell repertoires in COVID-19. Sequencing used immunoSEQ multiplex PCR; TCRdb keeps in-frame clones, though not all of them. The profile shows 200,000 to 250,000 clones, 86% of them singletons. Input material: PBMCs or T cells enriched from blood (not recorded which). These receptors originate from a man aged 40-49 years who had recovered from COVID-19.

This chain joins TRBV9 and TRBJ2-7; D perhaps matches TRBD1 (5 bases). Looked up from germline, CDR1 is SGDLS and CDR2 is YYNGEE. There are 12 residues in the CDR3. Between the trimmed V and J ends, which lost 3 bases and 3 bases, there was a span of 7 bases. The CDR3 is CASSGQNYEQYF. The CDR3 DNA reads TGTGCCAGCAGCGGACAGAACTACGAGCAGTACTTC.

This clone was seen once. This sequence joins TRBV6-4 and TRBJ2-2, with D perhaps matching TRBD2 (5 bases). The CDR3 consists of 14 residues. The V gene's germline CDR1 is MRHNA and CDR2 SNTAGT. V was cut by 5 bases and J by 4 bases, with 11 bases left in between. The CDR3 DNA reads TGTGCCAGCAGTAGGGAACGGGGCACCGGGGAGCTGTTTTTT. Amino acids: CASSRERGTGELFF.

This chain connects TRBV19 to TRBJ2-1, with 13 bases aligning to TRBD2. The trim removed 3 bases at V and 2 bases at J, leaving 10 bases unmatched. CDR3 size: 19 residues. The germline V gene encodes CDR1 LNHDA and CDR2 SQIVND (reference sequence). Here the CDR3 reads CASSIGATSGRLAYNEQFF. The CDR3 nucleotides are TGTGCCAGTAGTATTGGCGCGACTAGCGGGAGGTTAGCCTACAATGAGCAGTTCTTC.

CDR3 amino acids: CAISVGTGYLLAGYTF. In DNA, the CDR3 is TGTGCCATCAGTGTTGGGACAGGATACTTGCTCGCTGGCTACACCTTC. The J gene is TRBJ1-2, the V gene TRBV10-3; 8 nucleotides agree with TRBD1. CDR1 and CDR2 (germline): ENHRY, SYGVKD. The CDR3 runs 16 residues. The junction had 14 bases not matched to a gene; V was cut back by 4 bases and J by 7 bases.

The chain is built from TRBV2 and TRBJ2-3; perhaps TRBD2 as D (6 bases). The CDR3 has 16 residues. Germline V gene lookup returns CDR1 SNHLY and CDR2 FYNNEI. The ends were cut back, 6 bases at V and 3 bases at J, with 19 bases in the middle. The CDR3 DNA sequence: TGTGCCAGCAGGGGGACCTTGAGGGGAGGAACAGATACGCAGTATTTT. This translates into CASRGTLRGGTDTQYF.

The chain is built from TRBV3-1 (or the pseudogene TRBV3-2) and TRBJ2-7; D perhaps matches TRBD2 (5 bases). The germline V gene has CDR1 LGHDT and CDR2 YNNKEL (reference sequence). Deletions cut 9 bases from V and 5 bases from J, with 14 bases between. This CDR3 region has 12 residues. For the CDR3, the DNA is TGTGCCAGTGTAGTTGGGGAGAACGAGCAGTACTTC. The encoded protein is CASVVGENEQYF.

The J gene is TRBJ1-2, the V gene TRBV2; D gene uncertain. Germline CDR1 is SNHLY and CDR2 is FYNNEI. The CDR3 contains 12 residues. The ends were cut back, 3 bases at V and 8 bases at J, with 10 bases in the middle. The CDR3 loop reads CASSDKSRGYTF. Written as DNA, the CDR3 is TGTGCCAGCAGTGATAAGAGCCGCGGCTACACCTTC.

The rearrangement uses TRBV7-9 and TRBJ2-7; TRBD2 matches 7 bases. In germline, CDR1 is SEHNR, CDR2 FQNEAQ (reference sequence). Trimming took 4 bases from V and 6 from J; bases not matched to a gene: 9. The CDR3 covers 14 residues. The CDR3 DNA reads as TGTGCCAGCAGCTCTCCCGGGAGGCCCTCCGAGCAGTACTTC. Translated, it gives CASSSPGRPSEQYF.

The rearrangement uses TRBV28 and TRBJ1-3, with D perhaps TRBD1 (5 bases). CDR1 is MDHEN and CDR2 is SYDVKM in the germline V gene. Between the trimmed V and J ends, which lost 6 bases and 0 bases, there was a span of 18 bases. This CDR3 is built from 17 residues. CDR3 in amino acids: CASSLWGLQTSGNTIYF. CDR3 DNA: TGTGCCAGCAGCCTTTGGGGCCTCCAAACCTCTGGAAACACCATATATTTT.

CDR3 DNA sequence: TGCAGCGTTGAGGAAGGAGTTGGAGGGAGGAATGAGCAGTTCTTC. As protein: CSVEEGVGGRNEQFF. The chain carries TRBV29-1 and TRBJ2-1; the D gene is possibly TRBD2 (6 bases). Germline V CDR1 and CDR2: SQVTM, ANQGSEA. Trimming shortened V by 3 bases and J by 7 bases, and 19 bases separated the two germline ends. This CDR3 spans 15 amino acids.

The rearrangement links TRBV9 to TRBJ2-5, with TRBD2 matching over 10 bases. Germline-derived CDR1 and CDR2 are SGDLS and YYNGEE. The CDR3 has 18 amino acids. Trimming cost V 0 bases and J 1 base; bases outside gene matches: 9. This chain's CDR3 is CASSVATPGLAVQETQYF. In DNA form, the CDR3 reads TGTGCCAGCAGCGTAGCTACGCCTGGACTAGCGGTCCAAGAGACCCAGTACTTC.

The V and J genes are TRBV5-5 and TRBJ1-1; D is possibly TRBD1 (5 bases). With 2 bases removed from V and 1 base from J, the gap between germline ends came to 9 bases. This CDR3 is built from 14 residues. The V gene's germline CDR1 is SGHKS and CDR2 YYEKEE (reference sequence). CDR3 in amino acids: CASSFLQANTEAFF. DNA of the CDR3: TGTGCCAGCAGCTTCCTACAGGCGAACACTGAAGCTTTCTTT. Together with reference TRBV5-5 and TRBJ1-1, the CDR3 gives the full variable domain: DAGVTQSPTHLIKTRGQQVTLRCSPISGHKSVSWYQQVLGQGPQFIFQYYEKEERGRGNFPDRFSARQFPNYSSELNVNALLLGDSALYLCASSFLQANTEAFFGQGTRLTVV.

CDR3: CASSVVGTSEYNEQFF. CDR3 in DNA: TGTGCCAGCAGCGTAGTCGGGACTAGCGAGTACAATGAGCAGTTCTTC. The rearrangement joins TRBV9 to TRBJ2-1, with 10 bases that match TRBD2. Germline V CDR1 and CDR2: SGDLS, YYNGEE. Germline trimming cut 0 bases from V and 4 bases from J; bases unmatched to any gene: 4. This CDR3 spans 16 amino acids. The full variable domain, rest sourced from reference TRBV9 and TRBJ2-1, is DSGVTQTPKHLITATGQRVTLRCSPRSGDLSVYWYQQSLDQGLQFLIQYYNGEERAKGNILERFSAQQFPDLHSELNLSSLELGDSALYFCASSVVGTSEYNEQFFGPGTRLTVL.

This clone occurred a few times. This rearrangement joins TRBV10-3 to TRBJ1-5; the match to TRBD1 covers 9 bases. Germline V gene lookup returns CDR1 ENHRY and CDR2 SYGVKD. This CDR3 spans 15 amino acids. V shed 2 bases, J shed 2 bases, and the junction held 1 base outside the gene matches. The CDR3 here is CAISERQGGNQPQHF. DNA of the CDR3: TGTGCCATCAGTGAGAGACAGGGGGGCAATCAGCCCCAGCATTTT.